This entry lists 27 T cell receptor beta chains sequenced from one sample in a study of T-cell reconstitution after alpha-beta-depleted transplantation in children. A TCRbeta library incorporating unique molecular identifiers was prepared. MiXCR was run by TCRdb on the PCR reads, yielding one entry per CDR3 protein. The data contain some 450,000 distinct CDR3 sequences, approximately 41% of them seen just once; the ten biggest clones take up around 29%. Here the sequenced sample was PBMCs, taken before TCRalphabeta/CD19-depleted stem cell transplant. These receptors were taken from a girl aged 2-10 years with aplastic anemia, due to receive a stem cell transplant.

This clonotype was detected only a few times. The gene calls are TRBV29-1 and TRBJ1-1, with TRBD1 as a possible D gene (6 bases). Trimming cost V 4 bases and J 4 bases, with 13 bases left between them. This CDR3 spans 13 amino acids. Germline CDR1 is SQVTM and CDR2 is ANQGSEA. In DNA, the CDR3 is TGCAGCGTTGCGAGGAACAGGGTCACTGAAGCTTTCTTT. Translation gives CSVARNRVTEAFF.

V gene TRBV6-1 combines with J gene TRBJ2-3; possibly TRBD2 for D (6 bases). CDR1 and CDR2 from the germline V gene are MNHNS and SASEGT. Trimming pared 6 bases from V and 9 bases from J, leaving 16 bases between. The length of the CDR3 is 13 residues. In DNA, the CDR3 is TGTGCCAGCAGCTCGCGCGGTCGGGGGACGCAGTATTTT. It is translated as CASSSRGRGTQYF.

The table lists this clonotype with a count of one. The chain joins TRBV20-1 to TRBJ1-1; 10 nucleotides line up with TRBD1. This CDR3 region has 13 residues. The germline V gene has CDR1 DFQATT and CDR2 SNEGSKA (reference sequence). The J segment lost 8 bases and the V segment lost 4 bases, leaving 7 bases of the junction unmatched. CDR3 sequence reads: CSAKTGGGLEAFF. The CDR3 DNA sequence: TGCAGTGCTAAGACAGGGGGCGGGCTAGAAGCTTTCTTT.

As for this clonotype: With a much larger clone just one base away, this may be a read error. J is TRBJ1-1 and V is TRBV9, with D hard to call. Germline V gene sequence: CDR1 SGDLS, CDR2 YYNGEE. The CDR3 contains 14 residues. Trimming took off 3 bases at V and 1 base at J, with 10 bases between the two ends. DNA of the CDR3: TGTGCCAGCAGCGCCCTAGCTTGGAACACTGAAGCTTTCTTT. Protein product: CASSALAWNTEAFF. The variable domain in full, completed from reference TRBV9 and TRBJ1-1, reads DSGVTQTPKHLITATGQRVTLRCSPRSGDLSVYWYQQSLDQGLQFLIQYYNGEERAKGNILERFSAQQFPDLHSELNLSSLELGDSALYFCASSALAWNTEAFFGQGTRLTVV.

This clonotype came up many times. This CDR3 reads CASSTFFPGGKETQYF. The CDR3 region has the DNA TGTGCCAGCAGCACCTTTTTTCCAGGGGGGAAAGAGACCCAGTACTTC. The gene calls are TRBV12-3 or TRBV12-4 and TRBJ2-5; TRBD1 might be the D (7 bases). The V end lost 6 bases, the J end lost 3 bases, and 20 bases lay between the germline ends. This CDR3 has 16 amino acids.

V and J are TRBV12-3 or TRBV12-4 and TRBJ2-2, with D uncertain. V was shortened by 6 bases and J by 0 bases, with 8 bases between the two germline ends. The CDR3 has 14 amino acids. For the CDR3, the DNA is TGTGCCAGCAGGAGTCCTTCGAACACCGGGGAGCTGTTTTTT. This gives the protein CASRSPSNTGELFF.

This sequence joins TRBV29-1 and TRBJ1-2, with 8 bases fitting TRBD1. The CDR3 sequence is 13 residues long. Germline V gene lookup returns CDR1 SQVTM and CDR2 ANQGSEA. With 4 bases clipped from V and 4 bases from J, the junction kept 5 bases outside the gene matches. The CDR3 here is CSVADRAIYGYTF. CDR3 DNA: TGCAGCGTTGCGGACAGGGCGATCTATGGCTACACCTTC.

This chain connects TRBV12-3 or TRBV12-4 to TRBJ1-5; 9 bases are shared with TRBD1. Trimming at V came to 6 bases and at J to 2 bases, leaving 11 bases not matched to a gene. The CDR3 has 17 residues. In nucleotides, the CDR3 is TGTGCCAGCAGCACCACTTGGGGACAGGGCGGCAATCAGCCCCAGCATTTT. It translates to CASSTTWGQGGNQPQHF.

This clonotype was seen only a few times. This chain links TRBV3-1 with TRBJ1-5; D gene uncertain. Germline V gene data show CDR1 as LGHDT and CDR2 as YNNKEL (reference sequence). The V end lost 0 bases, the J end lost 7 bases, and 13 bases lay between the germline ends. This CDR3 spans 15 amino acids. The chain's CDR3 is CASSQDGFREQPQHF. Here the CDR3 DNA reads TGTGCCAGCAGCCAAGATGGGTTCAGAGAGCAGCCCCAGCATTTT.

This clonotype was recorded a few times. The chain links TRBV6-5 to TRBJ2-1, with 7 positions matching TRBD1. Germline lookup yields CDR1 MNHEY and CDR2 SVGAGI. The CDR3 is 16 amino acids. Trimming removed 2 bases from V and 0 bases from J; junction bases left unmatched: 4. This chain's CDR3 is CASSYTQGSSYNEQFF. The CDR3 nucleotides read TGTGCCAGCAGTTACACACAGGGGAGCTCCTACAATGAGCAGTTCTTC.

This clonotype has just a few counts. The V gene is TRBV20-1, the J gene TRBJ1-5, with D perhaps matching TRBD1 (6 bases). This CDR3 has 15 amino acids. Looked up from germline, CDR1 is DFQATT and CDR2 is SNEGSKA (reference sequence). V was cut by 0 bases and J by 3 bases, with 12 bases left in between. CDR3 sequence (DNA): TGCAGTGCTAGAGAGGGGGCGCAGGACAATCAGCCCCAGCATTTT. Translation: CSAREGAQDNQPQHF.

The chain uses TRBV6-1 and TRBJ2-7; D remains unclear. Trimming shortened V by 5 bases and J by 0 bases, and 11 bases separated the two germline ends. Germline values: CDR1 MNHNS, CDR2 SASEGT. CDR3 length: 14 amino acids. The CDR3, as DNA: TGTGCCAGCAGTACCAGCTCGTACTCCTACGAGCAGTACTTC. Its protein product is CASSTSSYSYEQYF.

The DNA of the CDR3 is TGTGCCAGCAGCGGCAGGGTTCTACCGAACACCGGGGAGCTGTTTTTT. Translated: CASSGRVLPNTGELFF. The chain links TRBV5-6 to TRBJ2-2; the D gene is possibly TRBD1 (5 bases). The CDR3 covers 16 residues. Germline loops: CDR1 SGHDT, CDR2 YYEEEE. V was clipped by 4 bases and J by 0 bases, with 13 bases between them. Together with reference TRBV5-6 and TRBJ2-2, the CDR3 gives the full variable domain: DAGVTQSPTHLIKTRGQQVTLRCSPKSGHDTVSWYQQALGQGPQFIFQYYEEEERQRGNFPDRFSGHQFPNYSSELNVNALLLGDSALYLCASSGRVLPNTGELFFGEGSRLTVL.

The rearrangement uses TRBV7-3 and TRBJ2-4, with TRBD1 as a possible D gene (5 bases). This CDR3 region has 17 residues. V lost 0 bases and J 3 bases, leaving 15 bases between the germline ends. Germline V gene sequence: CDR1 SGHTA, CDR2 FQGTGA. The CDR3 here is CASSLTGQGRGKNIQYF. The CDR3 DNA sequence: TGTGCCAGCAGCTTAACGGGGCAGGGTAGGGGCAAAAACATTCAGTACTTC.

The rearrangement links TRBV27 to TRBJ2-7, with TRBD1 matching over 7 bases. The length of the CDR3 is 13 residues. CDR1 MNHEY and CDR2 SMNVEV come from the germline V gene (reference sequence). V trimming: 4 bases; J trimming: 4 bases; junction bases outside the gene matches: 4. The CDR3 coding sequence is TGTGCCAGCAGTTACAGGGGTGGATACGAGCAGTACTTC. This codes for CASSYRGGYEQYF.

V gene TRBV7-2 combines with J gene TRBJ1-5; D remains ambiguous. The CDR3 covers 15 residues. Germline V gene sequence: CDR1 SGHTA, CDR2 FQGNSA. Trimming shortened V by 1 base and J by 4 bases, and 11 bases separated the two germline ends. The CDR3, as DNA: TGTGCCAGCAGCTTAGAAGGCATAGGGAATCAGCCCCAGCATTTT. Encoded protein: CASSLEGIGNQPQHF.

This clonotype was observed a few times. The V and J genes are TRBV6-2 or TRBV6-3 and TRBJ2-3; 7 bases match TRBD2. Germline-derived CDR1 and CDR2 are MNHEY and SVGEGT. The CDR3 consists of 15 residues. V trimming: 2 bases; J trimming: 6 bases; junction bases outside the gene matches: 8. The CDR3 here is CASSYRGRSGDTQYF. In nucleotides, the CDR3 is TGTGCCAGCAGTTACCGCGGGAGATCGGGGGATACGCAGTATTTT.

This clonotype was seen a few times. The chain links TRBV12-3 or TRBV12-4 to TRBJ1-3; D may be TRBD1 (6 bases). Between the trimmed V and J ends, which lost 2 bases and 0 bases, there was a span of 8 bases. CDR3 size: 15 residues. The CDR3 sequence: CASSLQGYSGNTIYF. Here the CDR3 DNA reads TGTGCCAGCAGTTTACAGGGGTACTCTGGAAACACCATATATTTT.

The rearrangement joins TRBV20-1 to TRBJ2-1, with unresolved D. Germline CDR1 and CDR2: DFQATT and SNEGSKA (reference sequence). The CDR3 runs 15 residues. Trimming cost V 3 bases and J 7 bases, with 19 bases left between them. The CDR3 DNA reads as TGCAGTGCTAGGGGTATCGTGGTAGCTGTGAATGAGCAGTTCTTC. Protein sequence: CSARGIVVAVNEQFF.

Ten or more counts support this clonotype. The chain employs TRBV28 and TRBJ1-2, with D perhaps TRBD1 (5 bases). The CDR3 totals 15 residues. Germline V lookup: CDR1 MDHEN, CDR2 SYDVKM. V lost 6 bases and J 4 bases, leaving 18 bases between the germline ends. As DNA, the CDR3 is TGTGCCAGCAGGGGGGGTGAGATTAGTCTCTATGGCTACACCTTC. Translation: CASRGGEISLYGYTF.

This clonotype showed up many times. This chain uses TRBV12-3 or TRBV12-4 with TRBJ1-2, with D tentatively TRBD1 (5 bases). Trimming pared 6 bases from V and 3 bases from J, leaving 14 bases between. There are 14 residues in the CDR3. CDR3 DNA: TGTGCCAGCAGCCCGAGGGGCAGGGACTATGGCTACACCTTC. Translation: CASSPRGRDYGYTF.

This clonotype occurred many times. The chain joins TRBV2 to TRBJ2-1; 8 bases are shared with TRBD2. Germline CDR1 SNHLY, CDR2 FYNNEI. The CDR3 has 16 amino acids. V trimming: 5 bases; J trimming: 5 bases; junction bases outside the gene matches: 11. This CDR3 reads CASSKDGLALNNEQFF. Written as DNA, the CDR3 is TGTGCCAGCAGTAAGGATGGACTAGCCCTGAACAATGAGCAGTTCTTC.

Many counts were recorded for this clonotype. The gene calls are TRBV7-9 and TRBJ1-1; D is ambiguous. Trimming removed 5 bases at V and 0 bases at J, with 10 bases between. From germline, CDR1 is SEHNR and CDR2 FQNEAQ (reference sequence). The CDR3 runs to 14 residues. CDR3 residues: CASSLHSVNTEAFF. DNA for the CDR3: TGTGCCAGCAGCCTCCATAGCGTGAACACTGAAGCTTTCTTT.

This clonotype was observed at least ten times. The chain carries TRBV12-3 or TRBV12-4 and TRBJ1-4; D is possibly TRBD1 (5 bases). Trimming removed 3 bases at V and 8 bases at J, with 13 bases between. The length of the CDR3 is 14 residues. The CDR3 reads CASSFSQDREKLFF. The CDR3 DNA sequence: TGTGCCAGCAGTTTCTCACAGGATCGGGAAAAACTGTTTTTT.

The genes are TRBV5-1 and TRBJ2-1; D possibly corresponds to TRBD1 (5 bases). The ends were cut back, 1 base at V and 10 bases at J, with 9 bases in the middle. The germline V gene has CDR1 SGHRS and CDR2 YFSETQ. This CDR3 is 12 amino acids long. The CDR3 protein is CASSLKGPEQFF. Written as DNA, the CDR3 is TGCGCCAGCAGCTTGAAGGGGCCAGAGCAGTTCTTC.

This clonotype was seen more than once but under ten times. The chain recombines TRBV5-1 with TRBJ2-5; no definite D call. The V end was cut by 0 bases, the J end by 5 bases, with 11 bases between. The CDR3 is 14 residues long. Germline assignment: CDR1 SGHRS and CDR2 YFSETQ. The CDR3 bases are TGCGCCAGCAGCTTGGGATTTGGTGGCGAGACCCAGTACTTC. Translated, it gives CASSLGFGGETQYF.

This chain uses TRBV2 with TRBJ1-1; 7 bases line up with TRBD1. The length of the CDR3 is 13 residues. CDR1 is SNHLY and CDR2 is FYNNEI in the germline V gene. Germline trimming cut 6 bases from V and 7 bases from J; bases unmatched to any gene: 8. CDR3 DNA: TGTGCCAGCAGCATCAAGGGGGCAGGTGAAGCTTTCTTT. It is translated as CASSIKGAGEAFF.